The sequence of this T cell receptor beta chain was determined in a study of shared clonotypes between healthy human individuals. Germline trimming cut 0 bases from V and 5 bases from J; bases unmatched to any gene: 8. Germline lookup yields CDR1 MNHNY and CDR2 SVGAGI (reference sequence). The CDR3 has 16 residues. Libraries were prepared by immunoSEQ multiplex PCR; TCRdb keeps only in-frame clonotypes and omits some of them. The sample consists of 2,100,000 or so clones, around 95% of them appearing once. Material for sequencing was naive CD4+ T cells sorted from blood. Subset: CD45RA+ positively selected. The chain joins TRBV6-6 to TRBJ1-2, with 8 nucleotides matching TRBD1. The TCR comes from a man younger than 35 in good health. CDR3: CASSYSNRGDYYGYTF. Here the CDR3 DNA reads TGTGCCAGCAGTTACTCGAACAGGGGGGACTATTATGGCTACACCTTC.